One and the same sample provided the 30 T cell receptor beta chains below, sequenced in a study of T cell responses to AZD1222 COVID-19 vaccine. TCRdb's table, derived via immunoSEQ multiplex PCR, lists solely in-frame clones and lacks some. The data show more than 45,000 clones, approximately 84% seen once. The material sequenced was peripheral blood, taken on day 0 of AZD1222 vaccination. These receptors all come from an adult in good health.

This clone was counted between two and nine times. The V gene is TRBV4-1, the J gene TRBJ2-7; 8 bases map to TRBD1. The J segment lost 1 base and the V segment lost 5 bases, leaving 4 bases of the junction unmatched. Germline V gene lookup returns CDR1 MGHRA and CDR2 YSYEKL. The CDR3 totals 14 residues. DNA for the CDR3: TGCGCCAGCAGCACCTGGACAGGGTCCTACGAGCAGTACTTC. Residues: CASSTWTGSYEQYF.

V usage is TRBV6-1 and J usage is TRBJ1-1; tentative D call: TRBD1 (5 bases). Trimming left V 2 bases short and J 5 bases short, with 18 bases between. From germline, CDR1 is MNHNS and CDR2 SASEGT. There are 16 residues in the CDR3. In nucleotides, the CDR3 is TGTGCCAGCAGTGAAACCGGCCAGGGACCGAGGACTGAAGCTTTCTTT. Amino acids: CASSETGQGPRTEAFF.

V usage is TRBV19 and J usage is TRBJ1-5, with 7 positions matching TRBD1. Germline V gene sequence: CDR1 LNHDA, CDR2 SQIVND (reference sequence). With V trimmed by 0 bases and J by 7 bases, 6 bases remained unmatched. The CDR3 is 15 residues long. The CDR3 loop reads CASSIEQGSLQPQHF. DNA for the CDR3: TGTGCCAGTAGTATAGAACAGGGGTCGTTGCAGCCCCAGCATTTT.

This chain joins TRBV4-3 and TRBJ2-5; the D gene is possibly TRBD2 (5 bases). The germline CDR1 and CDR2 sequences are LGHNA and YSLEER. The CDR3 totals 18 residues. Trimming stripped 1 base from V and 2 bases from J, with 20 bases between. CDR3 in amino acids: CASSQAHMGFGEQETQYF. CDR3 nucleotides: TGCGCCAGCAGCCAAGCTCATATGGGGTTTGGGGAGCAAGAGACCCAGTACTTC.

The rearrangement links TRBV19 to TRBJ2-2; 9 nucleotides match TRBD2. The CDR3 runs 16 residues. With V trimmed by 7 bases and J by 3 bases, 9 bases remained unmatched. CDR1 and CDR2 (germline): LNHDA, SQIVND (reference sequence). The chain's CDR3 is CASNLAGEGHTGELFF. The CDR3 nucleotides read TGTGCCAGTAACTTAGCGGGAGAAGGTCACACCGGGGAGCTGTTTTTT.

V usage is TRBV15 and J usage is TRBJ1-2, with a weak D call TRBD1 (6 bases). This CDR3 region has 20 residues. The germline CDR1 and CDR2 sequences are LNHNV and YYDKDF (reference sequence). Trimming stripped 4 bases from V and 4 bases from J, with 31 bases between. The CDR3 loop reads CATSTGGNRTARHFCYGYTF. The DNA for the CDR3 is TGTGCCACCAGCACCGGGGGAAACAGGACAGCCCGACACTTTTGCTATGGCTACACCTTC.

This chain joins TRBV19 and TRBJ2-7; TRBD1 matches at 7 bases. The V and J ends lost 4 bases and 4 bases, in that order; junction bases with no gene match: 7. The CDR3 has 14 residues. CDR1 LNHDA and CDR2 SQIVND come from the germline V gene (reference sequence). The CDR3 DNA follows: TGTGCCAGTAGTACCCCGGGACAGTTATACGAGCAGTACTTC. Encoded protein: CASSTPGQLYEQYF.

V usage is TRBV3-1 (or the pseudogene TRBV3-2) and J usage is TRBJ1-3; D gene unclear. The CDR3 is made up of 19 amino acids. Germline V lookup: CDR1 LGHDT, CDR2 YNNKEL (reference sequence). V was trimmed by 0 bases and J by 4 bases, leaving 22 bases between them. The CDR3: CASSQDPRRRTGYGNTIYF. CDR3 sequence (DNA): TGTGCCAGCAGCCAAGATCCTAGGCGTCGCACGGGGTACGGAAACACCATATATTTT.

This clone was seen at least ten times. This chain uses TRBV5-1 with TRBJ2-5, with TRBD2 as a possible D gene (6 bases). V lost 0 bases and J 0 bases, leaving 9 bases between the germline ends. Per the germline V gene, CDR1 is SGHRS and CDR2 is YFSETQ. CDR3 size: 15 residues. For the CDR3, the DNA is TGCGCCAGCAGCTTGGCCGTAGCGGACCAAGAGACCCAGTACTTC. As protein: CASSLAVADQETQYF.

The V call is TRBV3-1 (or the pseudogene TRBV3-2), the J call TRBJ1-5, with unresolved D. The CDR3 loop spans 14 amino acids. V was trimmed by 2 bases and J by 11 bases, leaving 16 bases between them. The germline gives CDR1 LGHDT, CDR2 YNNKEL (reference sequence). For the CDR3, the DNA is TGTGCCAGCAGCCAAAAGCTAAACAGTCCAACCCAGCATTTT. Amino acid sequence: CASSQKLNSPTQHF.

The chain uses TRBV4-2 and TRBJ2-2; perhaps TRBD2 as D (6 bases). The CDR3 totals 16 residues. Germline CDR1 is LGHNA and CDR2 is YNFKEQ. V lost 0 bases, J lost 4 bases, and 12 bases lay in between. CDR3 DNA: TGTGCCAGCAGCCAAGAGGAGGGAGAGGTCACCGGGGAGCTGTTTTTT. Its translation: CASSQEEGEVTGELFF.

The gene calls are TRBV7-8 and TRBJ2-4; D is possibly TRBD1 (6 bases). Trimming removed 1 base at V and 9 bases at J, with 13 bases between. Looked up from germline, CDR1 is SGHVS and CDR2 is FQNEAQ. This CDR3 spans 14 amino acids. This CDR3 is CASSLDRAWSIQYF. The CDR3 DNA sequence: TGTGCCAGCAGCTTAGACAGGGCCTGGAGCATTCAGTACTTC.

V usage is TRBV21-1 and J usage is TRBJ2-2; no check of the table's D call, TRBD2, against the DNA was made. TRBV21-1 is a documented pseudogene. The CDR3 length is 20 residues. DNA for the CDR3: TGTGCCAGCAGCAATCCGAGACTAGCGGGAGGTCTAAACCTAACCGGGGAGCTGTTTTTT. Translating it yields CASSNPRLAGGLNLTGELFF.

J is TRBJ1-6 and V is TRBV5-1; unclear D gene. V shed 0 bases and J shed 5 bases, with 0 bases lying between them. From germline, CDR1 is SGHRS and CDR2 YFSETQ. This CDR3 is built from 12 residues. The CDR3, as DNA: TGCGCCAGCAGCTTGGATAATTCACCCCTCCACTTT. As protein: CASSLDNSPLHF.

The chain links TRBV11-3 to TRBJ2-5; 7 bases align to TRBD1. The V segment lost 1 base and the J segment 1 base; nucleotides outside the gene matches: 3. CDR1 is SGHNT, CDR2 YENEEA, per germline. The CDR3 runs to 15 residues. The CDR3, as DNA: TGTGCCAGCAGCTTAGGAGGGACAGTCCAAGAGACCCAGTACTTC. It codes for CASSLGGTVQETQYF.

This chain joins TRBV6-6 and TRBJ2-7; D ambiguous. The V and J ends lost 5 bases and 2 bases respectively, with 7 bases between them. Germline V gives CDR1 MNHNY, CDR2 SVGAGI (reference sequence). The CDR3 spans 12 residues. CDR3 bases: TGTGCCAGCAGTCTACACACCTACGAGCAGTACTTC. Residues: CASSLHTYEQYF.

The rearrangement links TRBV6-5 to TRBJ1-3; no firm D call. Trimming stripped 8 bases from V and 2 bases from J, with 10 bases between. The CDR3 spans 13 residues. The germline V gene encodes CDR1 MNHEY and CDR2 SVGAGI. The CDR3: CASVQIPGNTIYF. DNA of the CDR3: TGTGCCAGCGTACAAATCCCTGGAAACACCATATATTTT.

This chain links TRBV3-1 (or the pseudogene TRBV3-2) with TRBJ1-2, with D tentatively TRBD1 (6 bases). Trimming removed 6 bases at V and 8 bases at J, with 16 bases between. This CDR3 region has 13 residues. Germline V CDR1 and CDR2: LGHDT, YNNKEL (reference sequence). The CDR3 reads CASRNGGAGGYTF. CDR3 DNA sequence: TGTGCCAGCAGAAATGGGGGGGCTGGGGGCTACACCTTC.

V gene TRBV7-2 combines with J gene TRBJ2-7; 13 positions match TRBD2. The CDR3 covers 14 residues. Germline trimming cut 5 bases from V and 4 bases from J; bases unmatched to any gene: 2. The germline gives CDR1 SGHTA, CDR2 FQGNSA. CDR3 loop: CASSRGLAGYEQYF. In DNA form, the CDR3 reads TGTGCCAGCAGCCGGGGACTAGCGGGGTACGAGCAGTACTTC.

V is TRBV24-1 and J is TRBJ2-1; D is unclear. The V end lost 4 bases, the J end lost 3 bases, and 12 bases lay between the germline ends. The germline CDR1 and CDR2 sequences are KGHDR and SFDVKD. This CDR3 comprises 15 residues. The chain's CDR3 is CATSEGIGLYNEQFF. DNA for the CDR3: TGTGCCACCAGTGAGGGCATAGGGCTCTACAATGAGCAGTTCTTC.

The chain couples TRBV4-2 to TRBJ2-3; 10 nucleotides align to TRBD2. This CDR3 spans 19 amino acids. J gave up 3 bases and V 1 base, and 13 bases lay outside the gene matches. Per germline, CDR1 LGHNA and CDR2 YNFKEQ. The CDR3 bases are TGTGCCAGCAGCCAAGTCGGCGGACTAGCGGAGGGGAGAACAGATACGCAGTATTTT. Translating gives CASSQVGGLAEGRTDTQYF.

This clone was seen a handful of times. The chain carries TRBV18 and TRBJ2-1; maybe TRBD1 (7 bases). Germline values: CDR1 KGHSH, CDR2 LQKENI. V was pared by 6 bases and J by 5 bases, with 20 bases between. The CDR3 is 16 residues long. The CDR3 bases are TGTGCCAGCTCCCCCAGGGGGGTGGGAGCGGACAATGAGCAGTTCTTC. This translates into CASSPRGVGADNEQFF.

The J gene is TRBJ1-4, the V gene TRBV5-1; D perhaps matches TRBD1 (6 bases). V lost 4 bases to trimming and J lost 5 bases, with 15 bases between them. This CDR3 contains 15 residues. The germline gives CDR1 SGHRS, CDR2 YFSETQ. CDR3 sequence: CASSQLGTRNEKLFF. For the CDR3, the DNA is TGCGCCAGCAGCCAGCTCGGGACACGGAATGAAAAACTGTTTTTT.

This clone came up once. The gene calls are TRBV7-2 and TRBJ1-1; D not certain. Germline-derived CDR1 and CDR2 are SGHTA and FQGNSA. V lost 5 bases to trimming and J lost 4 bases, with 11 bases between them. The CDR3 runs to 13 residues. The CDR3 sequence: CASSPEWGTEAFF. As DNA, the CDR3 is TGTGCCAGCAGCCCGGAGTGGGGCACTGAAGCTTTCTTT.

V is TRBV7-2 and J is TRBJ2-5; 8 positions agree with TRBD2. CDR1 and CDR2 from the germline V gene are SGHTA and FQGNSA. The CDR3 covers 15 residues. After removal of 0 bases from V and 1 base from J, the junction contained 1 base not matched to a gene. In nucleotides, the CDR3 is TGTGCCAGCAGCTTAGCTAGCGGGACCCAAGAGACCCAGTACTTC. This sequence encodes CASSLASGTQETQYF.

The gene calls are TRBV19 and TRBJ2-6; TRBD1 might be the D (6 bases). With 4 bases removed from V and 2 bases from J, the gap between germline ends came to 18 bases. Germline loops: CDR1 LNHDA, CDR2 SQIVND (reference sequence). The CDR3 extends over 18 amino acids. CDR3 amino acids: CASSNLSRGRPGANVLTF. In nucleotides, the CDR3 is TGTGCCAGTAGTAACCTCTCCAGGGGCCGCCCTGGGGCCAACGTCCTGACTTTC. Together with reference TRBV19 and TRBJ2-6, the CDR3 gives the full variable domain: DGGITQSPKYLFRKEGQNVTLSCEQNLNHDAMYWYRQDPGQGLRLIYYSQIVNDFQKGDIAEGYSVSREKKESFPLTVTSAQKNPTAFYLCASSNLSRGRPGANVLTFGAGSRLTVL.

This clone showed up just a few times. This chain connects TRBV5-1 to TRBJ2-5, with D perhaps TRBD2 (6 bases). Deletions cut 0 bases from V and 5 bases from J, with 11 bases between. Germline CDR1 SGHRS, CDR2 YFSETQ. The CDR3 loop spans 14 amino acids. The CDR3 nucleotides read TGCGCCAGCAGCTTGGGTCCGGGGGAGGAGACCCAGTACTTC. It codes for CASSLGPGEETQYF.

The chain couples TRBV4-1 to TRBJ1-1; D is perhaps TRBD1 (5 bases). Trimming pared 1 base from V and 0 bases from J, leaving 18 bases between. This CDR3 comprises 18 residues. From germline, CDR1 is MGHRA and CDR2 YSYEKL. The CDR3 bases are TGCGCCAGCAGCCAAGTTTCTCTAGGAGCGGACATGAACACTGAAGCTTTCTTT. Translated, it gives CASSQVSLGADMNTEAFF.

This clone is a singleton in its sample. The V gene is TRBV15, the J gene TRBJ2-5; possibly TRBD1 or TRBD2 for D (5 bases each). The CDR3 covers 15 residues. CDR1 and CDR2 (germline): LNHNV, YYDKDF (reference sequence). V lost 0 bases and J lost 5, with 13 bases in between. CDR3 nucleotides: TGTGCCACCAGCAGAGAGGAGGTGGGACGGGAGACCCAGTACTTC. The encoded protein is CATSREEVGRETQYF.

This sequence joins TRBV29-1 and TRBJ1-4; the match to TRBD1 covers 8 bases. The germline V gene encodes CDR1 SQVTM and CDR2 ANQGSEA. J gave up 6 bases and V 5 bases, and 5 bases lay outside the gene matches. The CDR3 runs 13 residues. As DNA, the CDR3 is TGCAGCGTTTCCGGGACAGGAGATGAAAAACTGTTTTTT. It translates to CSVSGTGDEKLFF.